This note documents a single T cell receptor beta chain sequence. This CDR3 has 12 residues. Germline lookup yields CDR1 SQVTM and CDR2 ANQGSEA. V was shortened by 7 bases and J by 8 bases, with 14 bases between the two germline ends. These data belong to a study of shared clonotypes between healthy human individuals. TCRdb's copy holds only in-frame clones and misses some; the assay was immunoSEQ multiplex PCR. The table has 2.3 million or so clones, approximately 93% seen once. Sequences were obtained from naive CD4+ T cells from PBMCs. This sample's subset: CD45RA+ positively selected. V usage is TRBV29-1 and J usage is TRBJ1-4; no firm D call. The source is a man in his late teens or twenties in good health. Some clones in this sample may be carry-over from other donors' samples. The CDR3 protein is CSAGGSDEKLFF. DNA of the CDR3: TGCAGCGCCGGAGGCAGCGACGAAAAACTGTTTTTT.